This T cell receptor beta chain was found in a study of blood T cell repertoires in COVID-19. Study background: Nucleic acid was either cDNA or gDNA, and it came from T cells, B-cell-depleted T cells, or PBMCs.

How the authors handled the data: Nucleated cell number was recorded as an estimate derived from reference gene primer amplification. The repertoire was sequenced with immunoSEQ multiplex PCR; TCRdb's copy has only in-frame clones and lacks some. V, J and clone size derive from that table, while D and trimming were established from the DNA sequence. The sample consists of fewer than 250,000 clones, roughly 89% of them appearing once. The CDR3 is 15 amino acids. Germline V gene data show CDR1 as KGHDR and CDR2 as SFDVKD. V was pared by 5 bases and J by 2 bases, with 12 bases between. Study members were between roughly 18 and 90 years old and lived in fewer than 30 US regions. Cohort placement rested on clinical history that participants reported themselves.

This TCR derives from a woman in her 30s with acute COVID-19. The sequenced material came from PBMCs or T cells enriched from blood (not recorded which). The chain is built from TRBV24-1 and TRBJ1-5; maybe TRBD1 (5 bases). Here the CDR3 reads CATSAGGVGNQPQHF. The CDR3, as DNA: TGTGCCACCAGTGCCGGAGGGGTGGGCAATCAGCCCCAGCATTTT.